This TCR beta chain was sequenced in a study of T cell responses to AZD1222 COVID-19 vaccine. Using immunoSEQ multiplex PCR, the repertoire was profiled, and TCRdb retains in-frame clones only, with some absent. The data show approximately 120,000 clones, 87% seen once. Germline CDR1 is LNHDA and CDR2 is SQIVND (reference sequence). J lost 5 bases, V lost 7 bases, and 15 bases had no gene match. This CDR3 is 17 amino acids long. This TCR was sampled from an adult in good health. This sample comprised peripheral blood, obtained on day 0 of AZD1222 vaccination. The chain couples TRBV19 to TRBJ2-3; the match to TRBD2 covers 10 bases. DNA of the CDR3: TGTGCCAGTACCGGGGCTAGCGGGAGATGGCGGGGAGATACGCAGTATTTT. It codes for CASTGASGRWRGDTQYF.